The rows below give T cell receptor beta chains drawn from one sample of a study of cytomegalovirus exposure and HLA in healthy donors. TCRdb keeps only in-frame clones here, not all; method: immunoSEQ multiplex PCR. The table lists fewer than 250,000 clones, roughly 86% of them singletons. Sequencing was carried out using PBMCs. These receptors all come from a young woman in good health and CMV-seronegative. Each CDR3 is given with its conserved first and last residue. D genes are given only for firm matches. A row's size may be missing; if present it is once, few, many or a size class.

d_gene	v_gene	abundance	j_gene	CDR3aa	CDR3nt
-	TRBV21-1	once	TRBJ1-5	CASSINRGGNQPQHF	TGTGCCAGCAGCATAAACAGGGGTGGCAATCAGCCCCAGCATTTT
TRBD1	TRBV19	-	TRBJ2-7	CASSRGGTGSYEQYF	TGTGCCAGTAGTAGGGGCGGGACAGGGTCCTACGAGCAGTACTTC
TRBD2	TRBV2	few	TRBJ2-7	CASSSGRGYEQYF	TGTGCCAGCAGCAGCGGGAGGGGCTACGAGCAGTACTTC
-	TRBV15	-	TRBJ1-1	CASSADRNTEAFF	TGTGCCTCGTCCGCCGACAGGAACACTGAAGCTTTCTTT
-	TRBV7-8	-	TRBJ1-1	CASSGYRALGTEAFF	TGTGCCAGCAGCGGATACAGGGCCTTGGGGACTGAAGCTTTCTTT
-	TRBV7-9	-	TRBJ1-5	CASSQDSSNQPQHF	TGTGCCAGCAGCCAGGACAGTAGCAATCAGCCCCAGCATTTT
-	TRBV18	-	TRBJ2-7	CASQRTVPGYEQYF	TGTGCCAGCCAAAGGACAGTACCGGGCTACGAGCAGTACTTC
TRBD1	TRBV30	-	TRBJ2-5	CAWSTLTGLQTQYF	TGTGCCTGGAGCACACTGACAGGGCTTCAGACCCAGTACTTC
-	TRBV6-6	few	TRBJ1-1	CASQRSGEAFF	TGTGCCAGCCAACGTTCAGGCGAAGCTTTCTTT
TRBD1	TRBV5-4	-	TRBJ2-2	CASSWTGLNTGELFF	TGTGCCAGCAGCTGGACAGGGCTGAACACCGGGGAGCTGTTTTTT
-	TRBV2	-	TRBJ2-7	CASSEQNYEQYF	TGTGCCAGCAGTGAACAAAACTACGAGCAGTACTTC
TRBD2	TRBV19	-	TRBJ2-5	CATGLAGGDQYF	TGTGCCACTGGACTAGCGGGAGGGGACCAGTACTTC
TRBD2	TRBV2	once	TRBJ2-7	CASSEPVAGGLEQYF	TGTGCCAGCAGTGAGCCGGTAGCGGGGGGGCTCGAGCAGTACTTC
TRBD2	TRBV2	few	TRBJ2-7	CASSERLAVSYEQYF	TGTGCCAGCAGTGAACGCCTAGCGGTCTCCTACGAGCAGTACTTC
TRBD2	TRBV5-5	-	TRBJ2-1	CASSFGPSGGAYEQFF	TGTGCCAGCAGCTTTGGCCCCAGCGGGGGGGCATATGAGCAGTTCTTC
TRBD1	TRBV5-5	-	TRBJ1-4	CASSSGQINEKLFF	TGTGCCAGCAGCTCGGGACAGATTAATGAAAAACTGTTTTTT
-	TRBV5-4	-	TRBJ2-3	CASSSPEADTQYF	TGTGCCAGCAGCTCCCCCGAGGCGGATACGCAGTATTTT
TRBD2	TRBV4-1	-	TRBJ2-7	CASSPTGGGPSYEQYF	TGCGCCAGCAGCCCCACGGGGGGTGGGCCATCCTACGAGCAGTACTTC
-	TRBV27	-	TRBJ2-2	CASSARTVESGELFF	TGTGCCAGCAGCGCCCGCACCGTCGAGTCCGGGGAGCTGTTTTTT
TRBD1	TRBV6-1	once	TRBJ1-1	CASKINRGTEAFF	TGTGCCAGCAAGATAAACAGGGGCACTGAAGCTTTCTTT
TRBD2	TRBV7-9	-	TRBJ2-3	CASSQIAGVTDTQYF	TGTGCCAGCAGCCAGATAGCGGGAGTAACAGATACGCAGTATTTT
-	TRBV18	-	TRBJ2-7	CATLKGGTYEQYF	TGTGCCACCCTAAAAGGGGGAACCTACGAGCAGTACTTC
TRBD1	TRBV7-9	-	TRBJ1-1	CASSLQGARTEAFF	TGTGCCAGCAGCCTACAGGGGGCGCGGACTGAAGCTTTCTTT
TRBD2	TRBV4-2	-	TRBJ2-5	CASSQGTSGGRETQYF	TGTGCCAGCAGCCAAGGGACTAGCGGGGGTCGGGAGACCCAGTACTTC
-	TRBV6-6	-	TRBJ2-7	CASSYVQGAAYEQYF	TGTGCCAGCAGTTACGTACAGGGAGCCGCCTACGAGCAGTACTTC
-	TRBV5-1	-	TRBJ2-7	CASRTTGAYEQYF	TGCGCCAGCCGAACGACAGGAGCCTACGAGCAGTACTTC
TRBD1	TRBV9	-	TRBJ2-7	CASSVTGTGVYEQYF	TGTGCCAGCAGCGTAACAGGGACAGGGGTTTACGAGCAGTACTTC
-	TRBV27	-	TRBJ2-2	CASSLSTGNTGELFF	TGTGCCAGCAGTTTAAGCACAGGGAACACCGGGGAGCTGTTTTTT
-	TRBV6-5	-	TRBJ2-7	CASSYEGHQSYEQYF	TGTGCCAGCAGTTACGAGGGACACCAATCCTACGAGCAGTACTTC
TRBD2	TRBV28	-	TRBJ2-1	CASSRVAGAGEQFF	TGTGCCAGCAGTAGGGTAGCGGGGGCCGGGGAGCAGTTCTTC
-	TRBV5-1	-	TRBJ2-7	CASSLQAGFLARYEQYF	TGCGCCAGCAGCCTGCAGGCGGGATTCCTAGCGCGCTACGAGCAGTACTTC
-	TRBV19	-	TRBJ1-5	CASSIGGVGNQPQHF	TGTGCCAGTAGTATTGGGGGGGTCGGCAATCAGCCCCAGCATTTT
TRBD2	TRBV9	-	TRBJ2-2	CASSVGGGSGAYTGELFF	TGTGCCAGCAGCGTAGGAGGTGGTAGCGGGGCATACACCGGGGAGCTGTTTTTT
-	TRBV5-5	-	TRBJ1-2	CASSFSNNYGYTF	TGTGCCAGCAGCTTTAGTAATAACTATGGCTACACCTTC
-	TRBV12-5	-	TRBJ2-2	CASGLLGGTGELFF	TGTGCTAGTGGTTTGTTAGGGGGCACCGGGGAGCTGTTTTTT
TRBD1	TRBV6-5	-	TRBJ1-5	CASSEGQGNQPQHF	TGTGCCAGCAGTGAAGGACAGGGCAATCAGCCCCAGCATTTT
-	TRBV6-6	-	TRBJ2-7	CASSGGPPYEQYF	TGTGCCAGCAGTGGAGGACCCCCCTACGAGCAGTACTTC
TRBD1	TRBV7-9	-	TRBJ2-1	CASSVQGGGYNEQFF	TGTGCCAGCAGCGTACAAGGGGGCGGGTACAATGAGCAGTTCTTC
-	TRBV7-8	-	TRBJ1-1	CASSLRGATRTEAFF	TGTGCCAGCAGCCTACGTGGGGCCACAAGGACTGAAGCTTTCTTT
TRBD1	TRBV7-3	-	TRBJ2-2	CASRQGANTGELFF	TGTGCCAGCCGACAGGGGGCGAACACCGGGGAGCTGTTTTTT
TRBD2	TRBV7-6	-	TRBJ2-1	CASTLNGGGPYNEQFF	TGTGCCAGCACCTTAAACGGGGGGGGGCCCTACAATGAGCAGTTCTTC
-	TRBV7-8	once	TRBJ2-1	CASSFRGSSYNEQFF	TGTGCCAGCAGCTTCCGAGGGAGCTCCTACAATGAGCAGTTCTTC
-	TRBV28	-	TRBJ1-1	CASSLGGGAEAFF	TGTGCCAGCAGTTTGGGGGGAGGAGCTGAAGCTTTCTTT
TRBD1	TRBV11-2	-	TRBJ2-3	CASSAFRGSLLTDTQYF	TGTGCCAGCAGCGCATTCAGGGGGTCCCTCCTCACAGATACGCAGTATTTT
-	TRBV11-2	-	TRBJ2-2	CASSSYRTNTGELFF	TGTGCCAGCAGCTCCTACAGAACGAACACCGGGGAGCTGTTTTTT
-	TRBV5-1	-	TRBJ1-2	CASSLANYYGYTF	TGCGCCAGCAGCTTGGCCAACTACTATGGCTACACCTTC
TRBD1	TRBV7-2	-	TRBJ2-1	CASSSFRDAGGQFF	TGTGCCAGCAGCTCCTTCCGGGACGCAGGGGGGCAGTTCTTC
-	TRBV2	-	TRBJ1-5	CASSNWGGLDQPQHF	TGTGCCAGCAGTAACTGGGGGGGTCTTGATCAGCCCCAGCATTTT